These T cell receptor beta chains were read from a single sample in a study of CD4 T cells in relation to SARS-CoV-2 and coronaviruses. The table came from immunoSEQ multiplex PCR; TCRdb's copy has only in-frame clones and leaves some out. The repertoire holds about 38,000 clones, with 88% as singletons. Sequencing input: memory CD4+ T cells from PBMCs. The source is an adult with COVID-19. CDR3s include the opening cysteine and the closing phenylalanine or tryptophan. Fields, in order: V gene, D gene, clone size, J gene, CDR3 DNA, CDR3 protein. D genes are given only for firm matches. Rows may omit the clone size; those that give it use once, few, many or a size class.

>TRBV7-2|.|.|TRBJ2-7
TGTGCCAGCAGCTTGGACCGCGAGCAGTACTTC
CASSLDREQYF
>TRBV5-1|.|.|TRBJ2-1
TGCGCCAGCAGCTTGGGGGGGAACTCCTACAATGAGCAGTTCTTC
CASSLGGNSYNEQFF
>TRBV6-5|.|.|TRBJ2-1
TGTGCCAGCAGTACGGGCGGGGTAGGGGGCAATGAGCAGTTCTTC
CASSTGGVGGNEQFF
>TRBV29-1|.|.|TRBJ1-5
TGCAGCGTTGGGTCGGGGGGCGGGAATCAGCCCCAGCATTTT
CSVGSGGGNQPQHF
>TRBV27|.|.|TRBJ2-3
TGTGCCAGCAGTTTCCTCGGGGGCCGCTCTAGCACAGATACGCAGTATTTT
CASSFLGGRSSTDTQYF
>TRBV29-1|.|.|TRBJ2-5
TGCAGCGCAGTACAGGGGGAGGGAGAGACCCAGTACTTC
CSAVQGEGETQYF
>TRBV5-6|.|.|TRBJ1-1
TGTGCCAGCAGCTTGTGGGGACACAAGAACACTGAAGCTTTCTTT
CASSLWGHKNTEAFF
>TRBV5-1|.|.|TRBJ2-7
TGCGCCAGCAGCCCGAACTTGCAGGGAGACGAGCAGTACTTC
CASSPNLQGDEQYF
>TRBV5-1|.|.|TRBJ2-5
TGCGCCAGCAGCTTGGAAACAGCTAACCGGGGGGAGACCCAGTACTTC
CASSLETANRGETQYF
>TRBV11-2|.|once|TRBJ1-3
TGTGCCAGCAGTCCCTCTGGAAACACCATATATTTT
CASSPSGNTIYF